This passage covers 25 T cell receptor beta chains from one sample sequenced in a study of human T cells and chemical hapten exposure. Indicated time point: healthy volunteer bleed at 6 weeks. It was from unfractionated whole blood that total RNA was extracted. TCRdb passed the RACE reads through MiXCR, listing each CDR3 protein once. The sample includes roughly 80,000 distinct CDR3 sequences, approximately 8.6% of them seen just once. Material for sequencing was whole blood. The receptors originated from a female donor in good health. Some clones in this sample may be carry-over from other donors' samples.

This clonotype turned up a few times. CDR3 loop: CASSILRTGRNGYTF. The CDR3 DNA sequence: TGTGCCAGTAGTATTCTCCGGACAGGTCGTAATGGCTACACCTTC. The chain is built from TRBV19 and TRBJ1-2; TRBD1 matches at 7 bases. With 3 bases clipped from V and 6 bases from J, the junction kept 10 bases outside the gene matches. Per germline, CDR1 LNHDA and CDR2 SQIVND (reference sequence). The CDR3 has 15 amino acids.

The chain recombines TRBV14 with TRBJ1-6, with 8 bases fitting TRBD1. The germline V gene encodes CDR1 SGHDN and CDR2 FVKESK. The CDR3 length is 15 residues. With 5 bases clipped from V and 9 bases from J, the junction kept 9 bases outside the gene matches. CDR3 protein: CASSSQGVRSSPLHF. CDR3 coding DNA: TGTGCCAGCAGCTCACAGGGGGTAAGGAGTTCACCCCTCCACTTT.

The rearrangement uses TRBV13 and TRBJ1-1; possibly TRBD1 for D (5 bases). Trimming shortened V by 5 bases and J by 1 base, and 14 bases separated the two germline ends. The CDR3 consists of 15 residues. Per the germline V gene, CDR1 is PRHDT and CDR2 is FYEKMQ (reference sequence). CDR3 residues: CASSAMAGPNTEAFF. The CDR3 nucleotides read TGTGCCAGCAGCGCCATGGCGGGGCCGAACACTGAAGCTTTCTTT.

There are many counts of this clonotype. CDR3: CASSRSQPGTGEAFF. The CDR3 DNA follows: TGCGCCAGCAGCCGTAGCCAGCCAGGGACAGGCGAAGCTTTCTTT. The chain carries TRBV4-3 and TRBJ1-1; 8 bases match TRBD1. The CDR3 spans 15 residues. The J segment lost 8 bases and the V segment lost 4 bases, leaving 12 bases of the junction unmatched. Germline CDR1 reads LGHNA; CDR2 reads YSLEER.

This clonotype was seen repeatedly, ten times or more. The rearrangement joins TRBV14 to TRBJ1-5, with TRBD1 matching over 8 bases. V lost 6 bases, J lost 11 bases, and 15 bases stayed unmatched. The CDR3 contains 15 residues. Germline CDR1 SGHDN, CDR2 FVKESK. CDR3 nucleotide sequence: TGTGCCAGCAGGCAGAGGGACAGGCCAGGTTTGGCCCAGCATTTT. Translated, it gives CASRQRDRPGLAQHF.

This clonotype occurred many times. V is TRBV7-9 and J is TRBJ2-6; D remains unclear. This CDR3 is 16 amino acids long. The germline V gene has CDR1 SEHNR and CDR2 FQNEAQ (reference sequence). Trimming stripped 1 base from V and 7 bases from J, with 14 bases between. The CDR3 spells CASSLELLPVANVLTF. In nucleotides, the CDR3 is TGTGCCAGCAGCTTAGAGTTACTTCCGGTTGCCAACGTCCTGACTTTC.

V and J are TRBV3-1 and TRBJ1-3; D uncertain. The CDR3 runs to 15 residues. Germline CDR1 is LGHDT and CDR2 is YNNKEL (reference sequence). V was cut by 3 bases and J by 0 bases, with 9 bases left in between. The CDR3 loop is CASSQTFGSGNTIYF. CDR3 sequence (DNA): TGTGCCAGCAGCCAGACCTTCGGCTCTGGAAACACCATATATTTT.

This clonotype was seen a handful of times. This rearrangement joins TRBV20-1 to TRBJ2-7; 8 nucleotides line up with TRBD1. Trimming removed 5 bases from V and 5 bases from J; junction bases left unmatched: 8. There are 13 residues in the CDR3. The germline V gene encodes CDR1 DFQATT and CDR2 SNEGSKA (reference sequence). The CDR3 is CSAPGQGSHEQYF. The CDR3, as DNA: TGCAGTGCTCCTGGACAGGGATCCCACGAGCAGTACTTC.

This clonotype was counted at least ten times. This chain connects TRBV20-1 to TRBJ2-7; tentatively, D is TRBD1 (6 bases). The CDR3 length is 14 residues. V was cut by 3 bases and J by 3 bases, with 15 bases left in between. CDR1 is DFQATT, CDR2 SNEGSKA, per germline (reference sequence). This CDR3 reads CSASLQGRGYEQYF. The CDR3 bases are TGCAGTGCTAGTCTACAGGGAAGGGGCTACGAGCAGTACTTC.

A few counts support this clonotype. The chain links TRBV29-1 to TRBJ2-5, with a weak D call TRBD1 (6 bases). V lost 2 bases and J lost 2, with 9 bases in between. This CDR3 contains 13 residues. Per the germline V gene, CDR1 is SQVTM and CDR2 is ANQGSEA. In nucleotides, the CDR3 is TGCAGCGTTGAAAGGGGGAATCAAGAGACCCAGTACTTC. The encoded protein is CSVERGNQETQYF.

The rearrangement uses TRBV3-1 and TRBJ1-2; 8 bases are a match to TRBD1. Germline CDR1 and CDR2: LGHDT and YNNKEL (reference sequence). The CDR3 spans 16 residues. The V gene end was trimmed by 4 bases and the J gene end by 2 bases; junction bases not matched to a gene: 9. CDR3 DNA sequence: TGTGCCAGCAGCCTGGGACAGGAGCCAACCAACTATGGCTACACCTTC. Translation: CASSLGQEPTNYGYTF.

The table lists this clonotype with many counts. This chain joins TRBV20-1 and TRBJ1-1, with D perhaps TRBD1 (6 bases). Trimming pared 2 bases from V and 5 bases from J, leaving 15 bases between. CDR3 length: 14 amino acids. Per germline, CDR1 DFQATT and CDR2 SNEGSKA (reference sequence). CDR3 coding DNA: TGCAGTGCTAGAAGCCCAGGGGCTGGAACTGAAGCTTTCTTT. Residues: CSARSPGAGTEAFF.

The chain uses TRBV27 and TRBJ2-5; D gene ambiguous. V was trimmed by 3 bases and J by 5 bases, leaving 4 bases between them. The CDR3 covers 11 residues. Germline V gene data show CDR1 as MNHEY and CDR2 as SMNVEV (reference sequence). The CDR3 sequence: CASSFAETQYF. CDR3 nucleotides: TGTGCCAGCAGTTTTGCTGAGACCCAGTACTTC.

On this clonotype: A read error may explain this, as a much larger clone is one base away. The V gene is TRBV6-6, the J gene TRBJ2-3, with 13 bases aligning to TRBD2. CDR1 and CDR2 from the germline V gene are MNHNY and SVGAGI (reference sequence). The junction had 11 bases not matched to a gene; V was cut back by 7 bases and J by 1 base. The CDR3 has 18 residues. CDR3 loop: CASNPGLAGPGGTDTQYF. Written as DNA, the CDR3 is TGTGCCAGCAACCCGGGACTAGCGGGGCCCGGGGGCACAGATACGCAGTATTTT.

Remarks on this clonotype: This may be a read error: a much more frequent sequence differs by one nucleotide. The rearrangement joins TRBV27 to TRBJ2-7; 9 nucleotides match TRBD2. Germline V gives CDR1 MNHEY, CDR2 SMNVEV (reference sequence). CDR3 length: 15 residues. The CDR3 sequence: CAGSYGTSNSYEQYF. DNA of the CDR3: TGTGCCGGCAGCTACGGGACTAGCAACTCCTACGAGCAGTACTTC.

The chain employs TRBV20-1 and TRBJ2-5; possible D gene TRBD2, 5 bases. This CDR3 has 15 residues. Trimming took off 6 bases at V and 1 base at J, with 18 bases between the two ends. Germline V gene lookup returns CDR1 DFQATT and CDR2 SNEGSKA (reference sequence). The CDR3, as DNA: TGCAGTGCGGGAGAGTCAAGTCGATTCCAAGAGACCCAGTACTTC. Protein product: CSAGESSRFQETQYF.

This clonotype was observed at least ten times. The CDR3 DNA reads TGTGCCAGCAGTTCGATAGCGGGGGGCTACTACGAGCAGTACTTC. Protein: CASSSIAGGYYEQYF. V and J are TRBV6-5 and TRBJ2-7; 10 bases match TRBD2. CDR1 and CDR2 (germline): MNHEY, SVGAGI. J gave up 3 bases and V 4 bases, and 6 bases lay outside the gene matches. The CDR3 covers 15 residues.

The table lists this clonotype with many counts. This chain connects TRBV3-1 to TRBJ2-1; 10 bases match TRBD1. The CDR3 loop spans 15 amino acids. The germline gives CDR1 LGHDT, CDR2 YNNKEL (reference sequence). V lost 1 base, J lost 8 bases, and 5 bases stayed unmatched. The CDR3 coding sequence is TGTGCCAGCAGCCAAGTAGGGACAGGGGAAGATGAGCAGTTCTTC. This gives the protein CASSQVGTGEDEQFF.

This clonotype came up a few times. The chain joins TRBV5-1 to TRBJ2-3, with 7 bases that match TRBD2. The CDR3 runs to 15 residues. Germline assignment: CDR1 SGHRS and CDR2 YFSETQ. V shed 2 bases and J 0 bases; nucleotides not matched to a gene: 3. This chain's CDR3 is CASSLTRGSTDTQYF. The DNA of the CDR3 is TGCGCCAGCAGCTTAACGCGGGGGAGCACAGATACGCAGTATTTT.

This clonotype was seen at least ten times. This chain joins TRBV29-1 and TRBJ1-2; maybe TRBD1 (5 bases). The CDR3 is 12 residues long. V lost 4 bases and J 8 bases, leaving 14 bases between the germline ends. Germline values: CDR1 SQVTM, CDR2 ANQGSEA. This chain's CDR3 is CSVAAGLIGYTF. CDR3 DNA sequence: TGCAGCGTTGCGGCAGGGCTAATCGGCTACACCTTC.

This chain uses TRBV5-1 with TRBJ2-1, with 9 bases matching TRBD1. The V gene's germline CDR1 is SGHRS and CDR2 YFSETQ. The CDR3 length is 14 residues. J lost 7 bases, V lost 4 bases, and 6 bases had no gene match. The CDR3 nucleotides are TGCGCCAGCAGCCCGGGACAGGGAAGGAATGAGCAGTTCTTC. It yields the protein CASSPGQGRNEQFF.

In its sample, this clonotype was seen many times. The chain links TRBV10-3 to TRBJ1-6; TRBD1 matches at 7 bases. The junction had 14 bases not matched to a gene; V was cut back by 11 bases and J by 7 bases. CDR1 is ENHRY, CDR2 SYGVKD, per germline. This CDR3 is 15 amino acids long. The CDR3 spells CAAQARLGGNSPLHF. The CDR3 DNA reads as TGTGCCGCCCAAGCTCGGTTAGGGGGCAATTCACCCCTCCACTTT.

The CDR3 DNA sequence: TGCAGCGTTAGGAAGGATAGCACAGATACGCAGTATTTT. Its translation: CSVRKDSTDTQYF. J is TRBJ2-3 and V is TRBV29-1; D unresolved. Germline CDR1 reads SQVTM; CDR2 reads ANQGSEA. Trimming removed 5 bases at V and 0 bases at J, with 9 bases between. This CDR3 comprises 13 residues.

This clonotype was counted many times. This chain uses TRBV5-6 with TRBJ1-1; D perhaps matches TRBD1 (5 bases). V was trimmed by 2 bases and J by 8 bases, leaving 10 bases between them. CDR3 size: 12 residues. CDR1 is SGHDT, CDR2 YYEEEE, per germline. The DNA of the CDR3 is TGTGCCAGCAGCTTCGTGGGACGGGAAGCTTTCTTT. Its translation: CASSFVGREAFF.

This clonotype was observed a few times. The chain has TRBV3-1 and TRBJ2-3; D perhaps matches TRBD2 (5 bases). From germline, CDR1 is LGHDT and CDR2 YNNKEL (reference sequence). The CDR3 runs 14 residues. Trimming pared 3 bases from V and 6 bases from J, leaving 13 bases between. This chain's CDR3 is CASSHETGLDTQYF. As DNA, the CDR3 is TGTGCCAGCAGCCACGAAACGGGGTTGGATACGCAGTATTTT.